This TCR beta chain was documented in a study of blood T cell repertoires in COVID-19. Study-wide background: Acute and convalescent COVID-19 specimens originated in the United States, Italy and Spain.

Sequencing used immunoSEQ multiplex PCR; TCRdb keeps in-frame clones, though not all of them. This table holds 250,000 or so clones, approximately 90% found once. CDR1 is SGDLS and CDR2 is YYNGEE in the germline V gene. This CDR3 is 13 amino acids long. Between the trimmed V and J ends, which lost 0 bases and 4 bases, there was a span of 5 bases. Donors were grouped by their self-reported clinical history. The TCR originated in a man aged 35-49 years who had been exposed to COVID-19. Material: PBMCs or T cells enriched from blood (not recorded which). V and J are TRBV9 and TRBJ2-1; D is undetermined. Written as DNA, the CDR3 is TGTGCCAGCAGCGTAGACGAGTACAATGAGCAGTTCTTC. Translation gives CASSVDEYNEQFF.